This T cell receptor (beta chain) was found in a study of blood T cells in healthy people across ages. Study overall: The capture of about one barcoded beta molecule per two T cells was achieved by template switching.

A second roughly 7 to 12 cycle PCR used barcoded and J-beta primers. TCRdb redid the calling of the 5' RACE reads with MiXCR, one entry per CDR3 protein. The table lists approximately 800,000 distinct CDR3 sequences, around 25% of them singletons. Between the trimmed V and J ends, which lost 2 bases and 7 bases, there was a span of 12 bases. The CDR3 length is 14 residues. CDR1 and CDR2 (germline): MNHEY, SVGEGT. This clonotype was found many times. These data also featured in a second study, about T cells of mothers and their children. That report adds: RNA was extracted, and all of it went into cDNA synthesis at roughly 1.4 ug per 15 ul.

The J gene is TRBJ2-4, the V gene TRBV6-2 or TRBV6-3; D is perhaps TRBD2 (5 bases). The sequence was obtained from a boy between 5 and 17 years old in good health. The sample comprised blood. The CDR3 coding sequence is TGTGCCAGCAGTTACGCCAATGAGGGTAACATTCAGTACTTC. Amino acid sequence: CASSYANEGNIQYF.